These 24 T cell receptor beta chains were sequenced from one sample in a study of T cells in localized non-small cell lung cancer. Only in-frame clones appear in the TCRdb table, and some are missing; sequencing was by immunoSEQ multiplex PCR. The sample consists of about 77,000 clones, more than 70% of them appearing once. This sample comprised peripheral blood, obtained before any cancer treatment. These receptors all stem from a woman aged 35 to 69 with stage I squamous cell lung carcinoma.

The rearrangement joins TRBV12-5 to TRBJ2-5, with D possibly being TRBD1 (6 bases). V shed 6 bases and J shed 2 bases, with 13 bases lying between them. Germline V gene lookup returns CDR1 LGHNT and CDR2 FRNRAP. This CDR3 spans 14 amino acids. The CDR3 DNA reads as TGTGCTAGTGGCCCTCCGGGACAACAAGAGACCCAGTACTTC. Residues: CASGPPGQQETQYF.

This chain links TRBV27 with TRBJ1-6; D ambiguous. Germline-derived CDR1 and CDR2 are MNHEY and SMNVEV (reference sequence). Between the trimmed V and J ends, which lost 4 bases and 10 bases, there was a span of 14 bases. The CDR3 runs 14 residues. CDR3 amino acids: CASSSINSGSPLHF. The DNA of the CDR3 is TGTGCCAGCAGTTCTATTAACAGCGGATCACCCCTCCACTTT.

The chain employs TRBV11-3 and TRBJ2-3; 13 nucleotides align to TRBD2. CDR1 and CDR2 (germline): SGHNT, YENEEA. J gave up 5 bases and V 5 bases, and 7 bases lay outside the gene matches. This CDR3 is built from 16 residues. CDR3 sequence reads: CASSKTSGGAGDTQYF. The CDR3 DNA reads as TGTGCCAGCAGCAAAACTAGCGGGGGGGCTGGAGATACGCAGTATTTT.

This sequence joins TRBV9 and TRBJ2-3; possibly TRBD1 or TRBD2 for D (6 bases each). CDR1 SGDLS and CDR2 YYNGEE come from the germline V gene. This CDR3 comprises 15 residues. V was shortened by 3 bases and J by 6 bases, with 17 bases between the two germline ends. This chain's CDR3 is CASSGGGLSMDTQYF. The CDR3 DNA sequence: TGTGCCAGCAGCGGAGGGGGACTCTCGATGGATACGCAGTATTTT.

The CDR3 sequence is CASSQVASGGIDTQYF. The CDR3 nucleotides are TGCGCCAGCAGCCAAGTGGCTAGCGGGGGGATAGATACGCAGTATTTT. The J gene is TRBJ2-3, the V gene TRBV4-1; 11 nucleotides line up with TRBD2. The CDR3 has 16 amino acids. J lost 5 bases, V lost 1 base, and 5 bases had no gene match. Germline CDR1 is MGHRA and CDR2 is YSYEKL.

J is TRBJ1-2 and V is TRBV9, with TRBD1 matching over 11 bases. V shed 3 bases and J 6 bases; nucleotides not matched to a gene: 7. CDR1 is SGDLS and CDR2 is YYNGEE in the germline V gene. CDR3 length: 15 residues. This chain's CDR3 is CASSETGQGADGYTF. The CDR3 DNA sequence: TGTGCCAGCAGCGAAACCGGACAGGGGGCGGATGGCTACACCTTC.

V is TRBV19 and J is TRBJ2-7; D perhaps matches TRBD1 (6 bases). Germline assignment: CDR1 LNHDA and CDR2 SQIVND (reference sequence). V was pared by 4 bases and J by 3 bases, with 10 bases between. The CDR3 is 13 residues long. In DNA form, the CDR3 reads TGTGCCAGTAGTACAGGGGATAACTACGAGCAGTACTTC. It yields the protein CASSTGDNYEQYF.

The chain employs TRBV7-2 and TRBJ2-7, with D unclear. The CDR3 spans 14 residues. Germline CDR1 reads SGHTA; CDR2 reads FQGNSA. The V end was cut by 0 bases, the J end by 4 bases, with 10 bases between. CDR3 DNA sequence: TGTGCCAGCAGCTTAGCCACGTCGCGGTACGAGCAGTACTTC. It specifies CASSLATSRYEQYF.

The rearrangement uses TRBV19 and TRBJ1-2, with a weak D call TRBD1 (5 bases). Trimming cost V 4 bases and J 4 bases, with 16 bases left between them. CDR1 LNHDA and CDR2 SQIVND come from the germline V gene (reference sequence). The CDR3 consists of 15 residues. CDR3 sequence reads: CASSTGGAPIYGYTF. DNA for the CDR3: TGTGCCAGTAGTACAGGAGGGGCGCCGATCTATGGCTACACCTTC.

The chain is built from TRBV9 and TRBJ2-7; TRBD1 matches 10 bases. Germline V CDR1 and CDR2: SGDLS, YYNGEE. This CDR3 contains 14 residues. V shed 3 bases and J 6 bases; nucleotides not matched to a gene: 6. The CDR3 DNA sequence: TGTGCCAGCAGCGCCGGGACAGGGGACGGCGAGCAGTACTTC. Its protein is CASSAGTGDGEQYF.

Notes on this clone: The sample contains more than one DNA sequence encoding this CDR3. This chain links TRBV5-1 with TRBJ1-2; possible D gene TRBD1, 6 bases. The length of the CDR3 is 14 residues. V was clipped by 0 bases and J by 8 bases, with 14 bases between them. CDR1 is SGHRS and CDR2 is YFSETQ in the germline V gene. CDR3 region: CASSLDGGSGGYTF. CDR3 in DNA: TGCGCCAGCAGCTTGGATGGGGGCTCGGGAGGCTACACCTTC.

This clone showed up just once. The chain has TRBV7-2 and TRBJ1-1; 7 bases agree with TRBD1. The germline gives CDR1 SGHTA, CDR2 FQGNSA. The CDR3 contains 15 residues. J gave up 0 bases and V 4 bases, and 5 bases lay outside the gene matches. CDR3 nucleotide sequence: TGTGCCAGCAGCTCTACGACAGGGTTGAACACTGAAGCTTTCTTT. Translating it yields CASSSTTGLNTEAFF.

This sequence joins TRBV19 and TRBJ2-7; TRBD1 matches 8 bases. The CDR3 loop spans 14 amino acids. V was clipped by 3 bases and J by 2 bases; unmatched bases: 3. Germline-derived CDR1 and CDR2 are LNHDA and SQIVND (reference sequence). The CDR3, as DNA: TGTGCCAGTAGTATCGGGGGACAGGCCTACGAGCAGTACTTC. As protein: CASSIGGQAYEQYF.

On this clone: Relative to the germline gene, one junction end is altered; a read error may explain this. Here the CDR3 reads CASSQYLAGRTDTQYF. The CDR3 bases are TGTGCTAGCAGCCAATATCTAGCGGGTAGGACAGATACGCAGTATTTT. J is TRBJ2-3 and V is TRBV7-7, with 8 nucleotides matching TRBD2. The CDR3 spans 16 residues. Germline V gene data show CDR1 as SSHAT and CDR2 as FNYEAQ (reference sequence).

The V and J genes are TRBV14 and TRBJ1-1, with 8 bases aligning to TRBD1. This CDR3 contains 15 residues. The germline V gene has CDR1 SGHDN and CDR2 FVKESK. The J segment lost 4 bases and the V segment lost 4 bases, leaving 8 bases of the junction unmatched. CDR3 sequence: CASSPLGQGVTEAFF. CDR3 coding DNA: TGTGCCAGCAGCCCCCTCGGACAGGGTGTCACTGAAGCTTTCTTT. The full variable domain, its missing parts supplied by reference TRBV14 and TRBJ1-1, is EAGVTQFPSHSVIEKGQTVTLRCDPISGHDNLYWYRRVMGKEIKFLLHFVKESKQDESGMPNNRFLAERTGGTYSTLKVQPAELEDSGVYFCASSPLGQGVTEAFFGQGTRLTVV.

This chain joins TRBV18 and TRBJ2-1; D unresolved. Germline V gene data show CDR1 as KGHSH and CDR2 as LQKENI. The CDR3 has 14 residues. Between the trimmed V and J ends, which lost 0 bases and 4 bases, there was a span of 7 bases. CDR3 nucleotides: TGTGCCAGCTCACCACCCGCCAATTACAATGAGCAGTTCTTC. Translating it yields CASSPPANYNEQFF. Full variable domain (outside the CDR3, taken from reference TRBV18 and TRBJ2-1): NAGVMQNPRHLVRRRGQEARLRCSPMKGHSHVYWYRQLPEEGLKFMVYLQKENIIDESGMPKERFSAEFPKEGPSILRIQQVVRGDSAAYFCASSPPANYNEQFFGPGTRLTVL.

The chain is built from TRBV30 and TRBJ2-7; D is possibly TRBD2 (6 bases). CDR3 length: 14 residues. Germline CDR1 reads GTSNPN; CDR2 reads SVGIG (reference sequence). The ends were cut back, 2 bases at V and 5 bases at J, with 16 bases in the middle. The CDR3 here is CAWSIPPGRHEQYF. The CDR3 region has the DNA TGTGCCTGGAGTATACCCCCGGGGAGGCACGAGCAGTACTTC. The variable domain in full, completed from reference TRBV30 and TRBJ2-7, reads SQTIHQWPATLVQPVGSPLSLECTVEGTSNPNLYWYRQAAGRGLQLLFYSVGIGQISSEVPQNLSASRPQDRQFILSSKKLLLSDSGFYLCAWSIPPGRHEQYFGPGTRLTVT.

The rearrangement links TRBV7-3 to TRBJ2-7; tentative D call: TRBD1 (5 bases). Germline V CDR1 and CDR2: SGHTA, FQGTGA. CDR3 size: 13 residues. The germline V and J ends were trimmed by 4 bases and 2 bases, with 9 bases remaining between them. CDR3 bases: TGTGCCAGCAGCTACGACAGTACCTACGAGCAGTACTTC. Translation: CASSYDSTYEQYF. Full variable domain (outside the CDR3, taken from reference TRBV7-3 and TRBJ2-7): GAGVSQTPSNKVTEKGKYVELRCDPISGHTALYWYRQSLGQGPEFLIYFQGTGAADDSGLPNDRFFAVRPEGSVSTLKIQRTERGDSAVYLCASSYDSTYEQYFGPGTRLTVT.

The chain uses TRBV7-2 and TRBJ1-6; no clear D. V lost 0 bases and J 7 bases, leaving 10 bases between the germline ends. The CDR3 is 15 residues long. Germline V gives CDR1 SGHTA, CDR2 FQGNSA. CDR3 coding DNA: TGTGCCAGCAGCTTAGCGTCGGGGATCAATTCACCCCTCCACTTT. Protein: CASSLASGINSPLHF.

The V and J genes are TRBV5-1 and TRBJ1-1; D is ambiguous. The CDR3 is made up of 14 amino acids. V lost 4 bases and J lost 0, with 10 bases in between. Germline loops: CDR1 SGHRS, CDR2 YFSETQ. DNA for the CDR3: TGCGCCAGCAGCCCCAATACAGTGAACACTGAAGCTTTCTTT. Residues: CASSPNTVNTEAFF.

The chain has TRBV29-1 and TRBJ2-7, with 10 bases that match TRBD1. The germline CDR1 and CDR2 sequences are SQVTM and ANQGSEA. The CDR3 is 13 amino acids. V trimming: 8 bases; J trimming: 3 bases; junction bases outside the gene matches: 7. CDR3 in DNA: TGCAGCTACACGGGACAGGGGCTCTACGAGCAGTACTTC. Its translation: CSYTGQGLYEQYF.

On this clone itself: At one end, the junction sequence differs from germline, possibly due to a read error. V usage is TRBV5-1 and J usage is TRBJ2-5; D gene unclear. Germline assignment: CDR1 SGHRS and CDR2 YFSETQ. This CDR3 has 13 amino acids. The CDR3 is CASSDGPQETQYF. The CDR3 coding sequence is TGCGCCAGCAGCGACGGACCGCAAGAAACCCAGTACTTC.

The CDR3 spells CASSHDRSYGYTF. CDR3 sequence (DNA): TGTGCCAGCAGCCATGACAGAAGCTATGGCTACACCTTC. The chain recombines TRBV11-2 with TRBJ1-2; TRBD1 might be the D (5 bases). CDR1 is SGHAT, CDR2 FQNNGV, per germline. V was cut by 5 bases and J by 4 bases, with 11 bases left in between. The CDR3 extends over 13 amino acids.

The chain employs TRBV4-2 and TRBJ2-1, with 12 bases aligning to TRBD2. The CDR3 is 17 residues long. V gave up 0 bases and J gave up 9 bases; unmatched junction bases: 9. Germline CDR1 and CDR2: LGHNA and YNFKEQ. The CDR3 loop reads CASSQEPLAGGVGEQFF. The CDR3 region has the DNA TGTGCCAGCAGCCAAGAACCACTAGCGGGGGGAGTCGGTGAGCAGTTCTTC.